This T cell receptor beta chain was documented in a study of monozygotic twins with cystic fibrosis. Whole-study findings and limits: Monozygotic CF twin pairs shared significantly more nucleotide-identical clonotypes than unrelated CF individuals did. No link emerged between shared CDR3 counts and age, concordance or severity.

On this clone: No antigen is known for it.

Sequencing was performed with immunoSEQ multiplex PCR; in TCRdb, only in-frame clones are kept and a portion is missing. The data hold about 17,000 clones, with approximately 96% observed a single time. CDR1 and CDR2 from the germline V gene are SGHRS and YFSETQ. Trimming took off 0 bases at V and 1 base at J, with 8 bases between the two ends. This CDR3 region has 14 residues. Material: blood. The chain uses TRBV5-1 and TRBJ2-7; D ambiguous. The source is a girl aged 2-10 years with cystic fibrosis. This chain's CDR3 is CASSLAGPSYEQYF. CDR3 DNA: TGCGCCAGCAGCTTGGCCGGGCCTTCCTACGAGCAGTACTTC.